This TCR beta chain comes out of a study of T-cell memory formation after mild COVID-19. At the level of the study: The two donors had largely donor-specific TCR clusters. Study-level results: Later expanders leaned toward CD4+, whereas clones contracting from day 15 to 85 were balanced CD4/CD8. Largely, contracting CD4+ clones fell within CM and EM, and contracting CD8+ clones within EMRA. Certain responding clones were present in pre-infection memory, suggesting participation of cross-reactive memory.

TCRdb processed the 5' RACE reads anew with MiXCR; each CDR3 protein has one entry. The sample carries approximately 150,000 distinct CDR3 sequences, about 6.1% recorded once. Regarding this clonotype: Its target is not known.

This TCR was sampled from an adult woman who had mild COVID-19 (a few samples of this study predate the infection). Cell type and time point are not known. Sequencing was performed on PBMCs or a T cell subset sorted from them (not recorded which).

DNA for the CDR3: TGTGCCACGGGACAGGCCTCTGGAAACACCATATATTTT. Amino acids: CATGQASGNTIYF. V usage is TRBV12-3 or TRBV12-4 and J usage is TRBJ1-3, with TRBD1 matching 8 bases. V trimming: 10 bases; J trimming: 0 bases; junction bases outside the gene matches: 2. The CDR3 has 13 amino acids.